Detailed here is one TCR beta chain. Germline V gives CDR1 SQVTM, CDR2 ANQGSEA. The CDR3 is made up of 13 amino acids. The ends lost 4 bases at V and 5 bases at J; junction bases unmatched: 4. This sample is part of a study of blood T cell repertoires in COVID-19. The wider study: There were acute and convalescent COVID-19 samples, and they came from the United States, Italy and Spain. Sources were T cells, B-cell-depleted T cells, or PBMCs; the material itself was cDNA or gDNA.

Methods used by the authors: Cell counts per sample came from amplifying reference gene primers. Here immunoSEQ multiplex PCR was the method, and the copy in TCRdb shows in-frame clones only, minus some. V and J calls and clone size are copied from that table; D and trimming were computed from the DNA. The table records some 150,000 clones, roughly 80% of them present only once. V gene TRBV29-1 combines with J gene TRBJ1-4; 7 nucleotides line up with TRBD1. This TCR derives from a woman aged 50 to 60 with active or convalescent COVID-19. Sequencing was done on a sample of peripheral blood. The CDR3 is CSVAGQQNEKLFF. CDR3 in DNA: TGCAGCGTTGCGGGACAGCAGAATGAAAAACTGTTTTTT.